The next 21 T cell receptor beta chains were all read from a single sample in a study of shared clonotypes between healthy human individuals. Libraries were prepared by immunoSEQ multiplex PCR; TCRdb keeps only in-frame clonotypes and omits some of them. The repertoire holds about 2.4 million clones, with over 85% as singletons. The sequenced material came from naive CD4+ T cells sorted from blood. Subset of the sample: CD45RA+ positively selected. The receptors here all came from a man aged 18-30 years in good health.

This chain joins TRBV18 and TRBJ1-1; 9 bases match TRBD1. Germline lookup yields CDR1 KGHSH and CDR2 LQKENI. The CDR3 has 15 amino acids. The junction had 5 bases not matched to a gene; V was cut back by 5 bases and J by 1 base. This CDR3 is CASSSQTGGNTEAFF. CDR3 bases: TGTGCCAGCTCATCTCAGACAGGGGGGAACACTGAAGCTTTCTTT.

This clone has only a few counts. The rearrangement joins TRBV30 to TRBJ1-1; TRBD1 agrees at 7 bases. Germline lookup yields CDR1 GTSNPN and CDR2 SVGIG (reference sequence). The V gene end was trimmed by 4 bases and the J gene end by 1 base; junction bases not matched to a gene: 3. The CDR3 length is 13 residues. The CDR3 loop is CAWTGQANTEAFF. Written as DNA, the CDR3 is TGTGCCTGGACCGGACAGGCGAACACTGAAGCTTTCTTT.

The chain couples TRBV28 to TRBJ2-4; TRBD1 agrees at 7 bases. Losses at the gene ends were 3 bases for V and 6 bases for J; bases not matched to a gene: 5. CDR1 and CDR2 (germline): MDHEN, SYDVKM. The CDR3 spans 14 residues. CDR3: CASSLGRGPNIQYF. DNA of the CDR3: TGTGCCAGCAGTTTGGGTAGGGGGCCAAACATTCAGTACTTC.

The chain uses TRBV6-1 and TRBJ2-2; D gene uncertain. The ends were cut back, 6 bases at V and 2 bases at J, with 13 bases in the middle. CDR3 size: 15 residues. The germline gives CDR1 MNHNS, CDR2 SASEGT. The CDR3 loop reads CASRNAALNTGELFF. CDR3 sequence (DNA): TGTGCCAGCAGAAACGCGGCTTTAAACACCGGGGAGCTGTTTTTT.

The chain recombines TRBV27 with TRBJ1-1; D remains unclear. The V gene lost 5 bases and the J gene lost 0 bases, with 16 bases spanning the gap. Per germline, CDR1 MNHEY and CDR2 SMNVEV (reference sequence). CDR3 size: 16 residues. The CDR3 protein is CASSPRPLPLNTEAFF. DNA of the CDR3: TGTGCCAGCAGTCCCCGACCGCTGCCGTTGAACACTGAAGCTTTCTTT.

As concerns this clone: The same CDR3 arises from other DNA sequences in this sample as well. The V gene is TRBV11-2, the J gene TRBJ2-7, with TRBD2 identical over 12 bases. Trimming took 5 bases from V and 3 from J; bases not matched to a gene: 5. Germline lookup yields CDR1 SGHAT and CDR2 FQNNGV. This CDR3 has 15 residues. CDR3 DNA: TGTGCCAGCAGCCCCACGGGACTAGCGGGCTACGAGCAGTACTTC. It yields the protein CASSPTGLAGYEQYF.

This chain links TRBV4-2 with TRBJ1-2; D is perhaps TRBD1 (5 bases). V gave up 10 bases and J gave up 2 bases, with 14 bases separating them. Per the germline V gene, CDR1 is LGHNA and CDR2 is YNFKEQ. This CDR3 spans 13 amino acids. CDR3 sequence: CATKRDGNYGYTF. CDR3 nucleotide sequence: TGTGCCACCAAGCGGGACGGAAACTATGGCTACACCTTC.

The gene calls are TRBV14 and TRBJ2-3; 7 bases match TRBD1. The V gene end was trimmed by 0 bases and the J gene end by 2 bases; junction bases not matched to a gene: 8. The CDR3 consists of 17 residues. The V gene's germline CDR1 is SGHDN and CDR2 FVKESK. CDR3 nucleotides: TGTGCCAGCAGCCAAGATCTTAAGGGGGCGGCCACAGATACGCAGTATTTT. Protein product: CASSQDLKGAATDTQYF.

The V and J genes are TRBV30 and TRBJ2-5; no firm D call. CDR1 GTSNPN and CDR2 SVGIG come from the germline V gene (reference sequence). This CDR3 contains 11 residues. The V end lost 2 bases, the J end lost 5 bases, and 6 bases lay between the germline ends. CDR3 DNA sequence: TGTGCCTGGAGTTTTCCGGAGACCCAGTACTTC. It encodes CAWSFPETQYF.

This clone has more than one count but fewer than ten. The genes are TRBV6-5 and TRBJ2-7, with 7 bases aligning to TRBD2. Germline V gene data show CDR1 as MNHEY and CDR2 as SVGAGI. The trim removed 2 bases at V and 3 bases at J, leaving 7 bases unmatched. This CDR3 spans 15 amino acids. CDR3 DNA sequence: TGTGCCAGCAGTTACCTCAGCGGGGCGAACTACGAGCAGTACTTC. It codes for CASSYLSGANYEQYF.

The V call is TRBV7-9, the J call TRBJ2-7; D possibly corresponds to TRBD2 (6 bases). This CDR3 is 14 amino acids long. Trimming shortened V by 5 bases and J by 5 bases, and 16 bases separated the two germline ends. The germline CDR1 and CDR2 sequences are SEHNR and FQNEAQ (reference sequence). The CDR3 protein is CASSQLALNDEQYF. CDR3 in DNA: TGTGCCAGCAGCCAACTAGCTCTTAACGACGAGCAGTACTTC.

The V and J genes are TRBV7-2 and TRBJ1-2; 7 bases are shared with TRBD1. Germline CDR1 is SGHTA and CDR2 is FQGNSA. V lost 5 bases and J lost 8; bases outside the gene matches: 17. CDR3 length: 16 amino acids. In DNA, the CDR3 is TGTGCCAGCAGCCAAGATAGGGACAGTAAGTCGCGCGGCTACACCTTC. Amino acid sequence: CASSQDRDSKSRGYTF. Supplemented by reference TRBV7-2 and TRBJ1-2, the full variable domain reads GAGVSQSPSNKVTEKGKDVELRCDPISGHTALYWYRQSLGQGLEFLIYFQGNSAPDKSGLPSDRFSAERTGGSVSTLTIQRTQQEDSAVYLCASSQDRDSKSRGYTFGSGTRLTVV.

CDR3 loop: CASSIFSRGGTEAFF. In DNA form, the CDR3 reads TGTGCCAGTAGTATATTCTCTAGGGGTGGCACTGAAGCTTTCTTT. The V and J genes are TRBV19 and TRBJ1-1, with a weak D call TRBD1 (5 bases). V lost 2 bases and J 4 bases, leaving 14 bases between the germline ends. The germline CDR1 and CDR2 sequences are LNHDA and SQIVND (reference sequence). The CDR3 sequence is 15 residues long.

The chain is built from TRBV4-1 and TRBJ2-7, with TRBD2 matching over 9 bases. The CDR3 spans 16 residues. J gave up 3 bases and V 0 bases, and 6 bases lay outside the gene matches. CDR1 and CDR2 from the germline V gene are MGHRA and YSYEKL. The CDR3 loop reads CASSQDKAGGFYEQYF. Written as DNA, the CDR3 is TGCGCCAGCAGCCAAGATAAAGCGGGAGGATTCTACGAGCAGTACTTC.

V and J are TRBV6-6 and TRBJ1-5; no firm D call. The CDR3 extends over 14 amino acids. V was trimmed by 8 bases and J by 6 bases, leaving 17 bases between them. From germline, CDR1 is MNHNY and CDR2 SVGAGI (reference sequence). The CDR3 region is CASSAALGIQPQHF. The CDR3 DNA sequence: TGTGCCAGCTCGGCAGCCCTGGGGATTCAGCCCCAGCATTTT.

The chain employs TRBV5-6 and TRBJ2-1, with 8 positions matching TRBD1. The V and J ends lost 4 bases and 7 bases, in that order; junction bases with no gene match: 10. The CDR3 consists of 15 residues. Per the germline V gene, CDR1 is SGHDT and CDR2 is YYEEEE. CDR3 loop: CASSKGTGRFNEQFF. As DNA, the CDR3 is TGTGCCAGCAGCAAGGGGACAGGACGTTTTAATGAGCAGTTCTTC.

V and J are TRBV5-6 and TRBJ2-5; no definite D call. V lost 0 bases to trimming and J lost 1 base, with 7 bases between them. The CDR3 extends over 14 amino acids. Germline V gives CDR1 SGHDT, CDR2 YYEEEE. The CDR3, as DNA: TGTGCCAGCAGCTTGGACACACTCCAAGAGACCCAGTACTTC. Its protein product is CASSLDTLQETQYF.

The rearrangement uses TRBV19 and TRBJ2-1; 7 nucleotides align to TRBD2. Trimming at V came to 5 bases and at J to 5 bases, leaving 15 bases not matched to a gene. Germline CDR1 reads LNHDA; CDR2 reads SQIVND (reference sequence). The CDR3 is 17 residues long. For the CDR3, the DNA is TGTGCCAGTAGTGGCCAGACGGGACTCGGGGGGAACAATGAGCAGTTCTTC. Encoded protein: CASSGQTGLGGNNEQFF.

This clone appeared a single time. The chain combines TRBV27 with TRBJ2-3, with 9 bases fitting TRBD2. The CDR3 has 14 residues. Germline V gene sequence: CDR1 MNHEY, CDR2 SMNVEV (reference sequence). V lost 3 bases and J lost 6; bases outside the gene matches: 4. This CDR3 is CASSFGLATDTQYF. CDR3 nucleotide sequence: TGTGCCAGCAGTTTTGGACTAGCGACCGATACGCAGTATTTT.

The chain recombines TRBV19 with TRBJ1-4; D perhaps matches TRBD1 (5 bases). Trimming took off 0 bases at V and 9 bases at J, with 14 bases between the two ends. Germline V CDR1 and CDR2: LNHDA, SQIVND (reference sequence). The CDR3 runs 15 residues. CDR3 nucleotide sequence: TGTGCCAGTAGTATAGATGGGACCAACATTCAAAAACTGTTTTTT. This codes for CASSIDGTNIQKLFF.

Remarks on this clone: In the same sample, other DNA sequences code for this CDR3. CDR3 nucleotide sequence: TGTGCCTGGAGTGTAAACTCCTACGAGCAGTACTTC. Protein product: CAWSVNSYEQYF. J is TRBJ2-5 and V is TRBV30; no firm D call. The J call is doubtful: the DNA matches TRBJ2-7 better. Germline V gene data show CDR1 as GTSNPN and CDR2 as SVGIG (reference sequence). This CDR3 has 12 residues.